The next 11 T cell receptor beta chains were all read from a single sample in a study of T cell changes during pregnancy in multiple sclerosis. TCRdb keeps only in-frame clones here, not all; method: immunoSEQ multiplex PCR. Among 90,000 to 120,000 clones listed, around 90% were seen once. Sample: peripheral blood, taken in the third trimester of pregnancy. The receptor source for this set is a female donor in good health, enrolled as a control in a pregnancy study.

The chain's CDR3 is CASFRDRGHGYTF. CDR3 nucleotides: TGTGCCAGCTTCCGGGACAGGGGGCATGGCTACACCTTC. The genes are TRBV2 and TRBJ1-2; 12 bases map to TRBD1. The CDR3 covers 13 residues. Germline lookup yields CDR1 SNHLY and CDR2 FYNNEI. Unmatched junction bases numbered 4, after V lost 8 bases and J lost 6 bases.

V and J are TRBV7-2 and TRBJ1-1; 10 nucleotides agree with TRBD1. V dropped 5 bases and J dropped 4; count of bases not matched to a gene: 10. Germline V gene data show CDR1 as SGHTA and CDR2 as FQGNSA. The CDR3 runs to 16 residues. CDR3 amino acids: CASSKQPGQGSTEAFF. The DNA for the CDR3 is TGTGCCAGCAGCAAACAACCGGGACAGGGGAGCACTGAAGCTTTCTTT. The full variable domain, its missing parts supplied by reference TRBV7-2 and TRBJ1-1, is GAGVSQSPSNKVTEKGKDVELRCDPISGHTALYWYRQSLGQGLEFLIYFQGNSAPDKSGLPSDRFSAERTGGSVSTLTIQRTQQEDSAVYLCASSKQPGQGSTEAFFGQGTRLTVV.

The gene calls are TRBV5-4 and TRBJ1-1, with 7 bases identical to TRBD1. The CDR3 is 16 residues long. Per the germline V gene, CDR1 is SGHNT and CDR2 is YYREEE (reference sequence). The V gene end was trimmed by 0 bases and the J gene end by 0 bases; junction bases not matched to a gene: 5. The CDR3 region has the DNA TGTGCCAGCAGCTTGGGTGGGACAGCTTTGAACACTGAAGCTTTCTTT. Protein: CASSLGGTALNTEAFF.

The chain carries TRBV27 and TRBJ1-1; a possible D gene is TRBD1 (5 bases). Trimming took 4 bases from V and 3 from J, leaving 9 bases between them. Germline V CDR1 and CDR2: MNHEY, SMNVEV (reference sequence). The CDR3 extends over 13 amino acids. CDR3 sequence reads: CASSSQGYTEAFF. In DNA form, the CDR3 reads TGTGCCAGCAGTTCTCAGGGTTACACTGAAGCTTTCTTT.

This chain uses TRBV5-1 with TRBJ1-1; weak D call: TRBD1 (5 bases). Trimming stripped 4 bases from V and 1 base from J, with 23 bases between. CDR1 SGHRS and CDR2 YFSETQ come from the germline V gene. This CDR3 is built from 18 residues. The CDR3 region has the DNA TGCGCCAGCAGCCATGGGCGGGGAGCCGCGGGGGAGAACACTGAAGCTTTCTTT. It translates to CASSHGRGAAGENTEAFF.

This sequence joins TRBV7-6 and TRBJ2-2; the match to TRBD1 covers 8 bases. Germline V gene lookup returns CDR1 SGHVS and CDR2 FNYEAQ. The CDR3 runs to 15 residues. Trimming cost V 0 bases and J 4 bases; bases outside gene matches: 1. The CDR3, as DNA: TGTGCCAGCAGCTTAGCCACAGGGGGCACCGGGGAGCTGTTTTTT. This codes for CASSLATGGTGELFF.

The CDR3 sequence: CSAGTDYGYTF. In nucleotides, the CDR3 is TGCAGTGCCGGGACAGATTATGGCTACACCTTC. The chain combines TRBV20-1 with TRBJ1-2; 7 positions match TRBD1. CDR1 and CDR2 (germline): DFQATT, SNEGSKA (reference sequence). Trimming at V came to 6 bases and at J to 5 bases, leaving 3 bases not matched to a gene. CDR3 length: 11 amino acids.

The V gene is TRBV29-1, the J gene TRBJ1-2; 10 bases map to TRBD1. This CDR3 contains 12 residues. The trim removed 7 bases at V and 6 bases at J, leaving 5 bases unmatched. CDR1 SQVTM and CDR2 ANQGSEA come from the germline V gene. The CDR3 DNA reads TGCAGCGCTAGACAGGGGGCGGATGGCTACACCTTC. Translated, it gives CSARQGADGYTF.

The rearrangement links TRBV25-1 to TRBJ1-2, with TRBD1 matching 8 bases. CDR1 and CDR2 from the germline V gene are MGHDK and SYGVNS. This CDR3 comprises 16 residues. With 1 base clipped from V and 7 bases from J, the junction kept 11 bases outside the gene matches. DNA for the CDR3: TGTGCCAGCAGTGAATGGACCCAGGGGGCAAAGATTGGCTACACCTTC. Translation: CASSEWTQGAKIGYTF.

This chain connects TRBV25-1 to TRBJ2-1; 7 bases agree with TRBD2. From germline, CDR1 is MGHDK and CDR2 SYGVNS. The J segment lost 6 bases and the V segment lost 1 base, leaving 15 bases of the junction unmatched. This CDR3 spans 18 amino acids. CDR3: CASSEWVGESVAGNEQFF. In nucleotides, the CDR3 is TGTGCCAGCAGTGAATGGGTGGGCGAGTCTGTAGCGGGCAATGAGCAGTTCTTC. Together with reference TRBV25-1 and TRBJ2-1, the CDR3 gives the full variable domain: EADIYQTPRYLVIGTGKKITLECSQTMGHDKMYWYQQDPGMELHLIHYSYGVNSTEKGDLSSESTVSRIRTEHFPLTLESARPSHTSQYLCASSEWVGESVAGNEQFFGPGTRLTVL.

The chain uses TRBV29-1 and TRBJ1-2; no definite D call. The CDR3 runs to 15 residues. CDR1 is SQVTM and CDR2 is ANQGSEA in the germline V gene. Between the trimmed V and J ends, which lost 2 bases and 6 bases, there was a span of 19 bases. The CDR3 protein is CSVETAEPRENGYTF. The CDR3 nucleotides are TGCAGCGTTGAAACGGCGGAGCCGCGGGAGAATGGCTACACCTTC.